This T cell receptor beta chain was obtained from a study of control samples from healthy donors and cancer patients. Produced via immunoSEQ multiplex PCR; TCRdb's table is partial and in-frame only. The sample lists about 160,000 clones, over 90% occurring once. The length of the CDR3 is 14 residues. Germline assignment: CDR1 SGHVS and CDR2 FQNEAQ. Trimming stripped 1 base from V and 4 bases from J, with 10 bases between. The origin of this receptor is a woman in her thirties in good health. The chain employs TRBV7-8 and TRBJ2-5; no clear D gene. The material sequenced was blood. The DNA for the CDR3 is TGTGCCAGCAGCTTAGAAAACAAAAGAGAGACCCAGTACTTC. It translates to CASSLENKRETQYF.